The 32 T cell receptor beta chains presented below share a single source sample, sequenced in a study of human T cells and chemical hapten exposure. TCRdb passed the RACE reads through MiXCR, listing each CDR3 protein once. This sample carries approximately 80,000 distinct CDR3 sequences, 9.5% to 12% of them seen once, and the ten largest clones take approximately 4%. The sample's time point: patch test 1, 2 weeks after DPC sensitization. Treatment: therapeutic diphenylcyclopropenone sensitization with weekly scalp DPC. The material sequenced was whole blood, taken in connection with sensitization to the hapten diphenylcyclopropenone (DPC). The source is a woman aged 50 to 65 with alopecia areata. Some clones in this sample may be carry-over from other donors' samples.

The rearrangement uses TRBV11-1 and TRBJ1-2; possibly TRBD1 for D (5 bases). Trimming removed 4 bases at V and 3 bases at J, with 12 bases between. CDR3 length: 14 amino acids. Germline CDR1 SGHAT, CDR2 FQDESV (reference sequence). This chain's CDR3 is CASSSWTLDYGYTF. Written as DNA, the CDR3 is TGTGCCAGCAGCTCTTGGACACTCGACTATGGCTACACCTTC.

This chain links TRBV5-1 with TRBJ2-1; 11 bases align to TRBD2. Germline assignment: CDR1 SGHRS and CDR2 YFSETQ. The CDR3 loop spans 15 amino acids. The V gene end was trimmed by 3 bases and the J gene end by 6 bases; junction bases not matched to a gene: 5. The CDR3 DNA follows: TGCGCCAGCAGCTCACTAGCGGGAGATTGCAATGAGCAGTTCTTC. Encoded protein: CASSSLAGDCNEQFF. The full variable domain, with the rest looked up from reference TRBV5-1 and TRBJ2-1, is KAGVTQTPRYLIKTRGQQVTLSCSPISGHRSVSWYQQTPGQGLQFLFEYFSETQRNKGNFPGRFSGRQFSNSRSEMNVSTLELGDSALYLCASSSLAGDCNEQFFGPGTRLTVL.

This clonotype occurred many times. The chain uses TRBV18 and TRBJ2-3; no clear D. V was pared by 3 bases and J by 0 bases, with 13 bases between. CDR1 and CDR2 from the germline V gene are KGHSH and LQKENI. This CDR3 spans 16 amino acids. DNA for the CDR3: TGTGCCAGCTCACCGATGGATCTCACTAGCACAGATACGCAGTATTTT. Translating gives CASSPMDLTSTDTQYF.

This chain uses TRBV7-2 with TRBJ2-3; D is unresolved. Germline loops: CDR1 SGHTA, CDR2 FQGNSA. V was cut by 5 bases and J by 5 bases, with 8 bases left in between. The CDR3 extends over 12 amino acids. As DNA, the CDR3 is TGTGCCAGCAGCCCTTATTTAGATACGCAGTATTTT. Its translation: CASSPYLDTQYF. Drawing the rest from reference TRBV7-2 and TRBJ2-3, the complete variable domain is GAGVSQSPSNKVTEKGKDVELRCDPISGHTALYWYRQSLGQGLEFLIYFQGNSAPDKSGLPSDRFSAERTGGSVSTLTIQRTQQEDSAVYLCASSPYLDTQYFGPGTRLTVL.

This chain uses TRBV6-5 with TRBJ1-6, with TRBD1 matching over 8 bases. This CDR3 region has 17 residues. CDR1 MNHEY and CDR2 SVGAGI come from the germline V gene. The trim removed 7 bases at V and 2 bases at J, leaving 10 bases unmatched. CDR3: CASTSIGQGTYNSPLHF. The CDR3 coding sequence is TGTGCCAGCACAAGTATTGGACAGGGAACCTATAATTCACCCCTCCACTTT.

This clonotype was recorded many times. The chain uses TRBV12-3 or TRBV12-4 and TRBJ2-5, with D tentatively TRBD2 (5 bases). V was trimmed by 5 bases and J by 7 bases, leaving 14 bases between them. The CDR3 runs to 13 residues. The CDR3 sequence is CASSQRSRGTQYF. The CDR3 nucleotides read TGTGCCAGCAGTCAGCGGTCACGGGGGACCCAGTACTTC.

This clonotype was detected ten times or more. The V and J genes are TRBV12-3 or TRBV12-4 and TRBJ2-4; unclear D gene. Trimming pared 6 bases from V and 2 bases from J, leaving 14 bases between. The CDR3 runs 15 residues. As DNA, the CDR3 is TGTGCCAGCAGCTCGCCCGGCCGTCCCAAAAACATTCAGTACTTC. Translation gives CASSSPGRPKNIQYF.

The V gene is TRBV12-3 or TRBV12-4, the J gene TRBJ1-1, with D unresolved. V was trimmed by 7 bases and J by 1 base, leaving 22 bases between them. CDR3 length: 17 amino acids. The CDR3 region has the DNA TGTGCCAGCATCCTCTTAGCCCGGGGAGAACGGAACACTGAAGCTTTCTTT. It specifies CASILLARGERNTEAFF.

The chain recombines TRBV7-3 with TRBJ2-1, with 11 positions matching TRBD2. Trimming removed 5 bases from V and 4 bases from J; junction bases left unmatched: 10. The CDR3 extends over 17 amino acids. Germline-derived CDR1 and CDR2 are SGHTA and FQGTGA. The CDR3 loop is CASSTALAGGGYNEQFF. CDR3 DNA: TGTGCCAGCAGCACCGCTCTAGCGGGGGGCGGGTACAATGAGCAGTTCTTC.

Ten or more counts support this clonotype. V usage is TRBV6-2 or TRBV6-3 and J usage is TRBJ2-7; 9 nucleotides line up with TRBD2. The CDR3 covers 16 residues. CDR1 and CDR2 from the germline V gene are MNHEY and SVGEGT. V lost 3 bases and J lost 0; bases outside the gene matches: 6. The CDR3 nucleotides read TGTGCCAGCAGTTATTATGCGGGGGGGACCTCCTACGAGCAGTACTTC. Translation gives CASSYYAGGTSYEQYF.

This clonotype was seen a few times. The chain has TRBV20-1 and TRBJ2-5; D unresolved. The CDR3 sequence is 14 residues long. V shed 3 bases and J shed 1 base, with 12 bases lying between them. CDR1 and CDR2 (germline): DFQATT, SNEGSKA (reference sequence). The CDR3 region has the DNA TGCAGTGCTAGGGACCCACTACCCCAAGAGACCCAGTACTTC. Protein sequence: CSARDPLPQETQYF.

This clonotype was counted between two and nine times. The chain joins TRBV4-2 to TRBJ2-7; 11 nucleotides align to TRBD2. CDR1 LGHNA and CDR2 YNFKEQ come from the germline V gene. The V and J ends lost 2 bases and 2 bases, in that order; junction bases with no gene match: 2. This CDR3 is 15 amino acids long. CDR3 in amino acids: CASSQSTSGAYEQYF. Here the CDR3 DNA reads TGTGCCAGCAGCCAATCGACTAGCGGGGCCTACGAGCAGTACTTC.

This clonotype was found a few times. J is TRBJ1-5 and V is TRBV4-2; TRBD1 aligns across 7 bases. V gave up 3 bases and J gave up 6 bases; unmatched junction bases: 11. There are 16 residues in the CDR3. The V gene's germline CDR1 is LGHNA and CDR2 YNFKEQ. CDR3 nucleotide sequence: TGTGCCAGCAGCCACGAGGGCCGAGGGGACAGTCAGCCCCAGCATTTT. Amino acid sequence: CASSHEGRGDSQPQHF.

In this sample, this clonotype turned up many times. The CDR3 region has the DNA TGTGCCAGCTCAGAACTAGCGGGAGTGGGCACAGATACGCAGTATTTT. Translation gives CASSELAGVGTDTQYF. The rearrangement joins TRBV18 to TRBJ2-3, with 11 bases fitting TRBD2. Germline V gives CDR1 KGHSH, CDR2 LQKENI. The length of the CDR3 is 16 residues. Germline trimming cut 5 bases from V and 1 base from J; bases unmatched to any gene: 5.

This rearrangement joins TRBV9 to TRBJ2-1, with D perhaps TRBD1 (6 bases). Germline loops: CDR1 SGDLS, CDR2 YYNGEE. The CDR3 sequence is 15 residues long. Trimming took off 3 bases at V and 1 base at J, with 11 bases between the two ends. CDR3 region: CASSGGTYSYNEQFF. DNA for the CDR3: TGTGCCAGCAGCGGGGGGACATATTCCTACAATGAGCAGTTCTTC.

The gene calls are TRBV6-5 and TRBJ2-7; 7 positions agree with TRBD1. This CDR3 spans 15 amino acids. The trim removed 5 bases at V and 2 bases at J, leaving 9 bases unmatched. Germline lookup yields CDR1 MNHEY and CDR2 SVGAGI. The CDR3 is CASSPSTGSTYEQYF. In DNA, the CDR3 is TGTGCCAGCAGTCCTTCGACAGGGAGTACCTACGAGCAGTACTTC.

The V call is TRBV6-6, the J call TRBJ2-7; 7 bases line up with TRBD1. CDR1 MNHNY and CDR2 SVGAGI come from the germline V gene (reference sequence). CDR3 length equals 11 residues. The V gene end was trimmed by 8 bases and the J gene end by 4 bases; junction bases not matched to a gene: 2. The CDR3 nucleotides read TGTGCCAGCGGACAGGAATACGAGCAGTACTTC. Translated: CASGQEYEQYF.

J is TRBJ2-7 and V is TRBV4-2; D ambiguous. The CDR3 sequence is 15 residues long. Trimming took off 1 base at V and 4 bases at J, with 14 bases between the two ends. Germline assignment: CDR1 LGHNA and CDR2 YNFKEQ. CDR3 region: CASSQGSGEVYEQYF. The CDR3 nucleotides read TGTGCCAGCAGCCAAGGTTCCGGAGAGGTTTACGAGCAGTACTTC.

This clonotype appeared many times. The genes are TRBV12-3 or TRBV12-4 and TRBJ1-1, with TRBD1 matching over 9 bases. Trimming took 6 bases from V and 2 from J; bases not matched to a gene: 7. This CDR3 is built from 15 residues. The CDR3 bases are TGTGCCAGCAGCCTGACAGGGGGGTTTAACACTGAAGCTTTCTTT. Encoded protein: CASSLTGGFNTEAFF.

This clonotype was seen repeatedly, ten times or more. CDR3 nucleotide sequence: TGTGCCAGCAGTTACAGGGGGCCTGGGGCCAACGTCCTGACTTTC. It yields the protein CASSYRGPGANVLTF. This rearrangement joins TRBV6-2 or TRBV6-3 to TRBJ2-6, with TRBD1 identical over 7 bases. This CDR3 comprises 15 residues. Looked up from germline, CDR1 is MNHEY and CDR2 is SVGEGT. Trimming removed 2 bases from V and 2 bases from J; junction bases left unmatched: 0.

This clonotype showed up many times. The chain is built from TRBV10-1 and TRBJ2-7; perhaps TRBD1 as D (6 bases). Germline V gene sequence: CDR1 WNHNN, CDR2 SYGVQD (reference sequence). The CDR3 is made up of 14 amino acids. Trimming took off 10 bases at V and 3 bases at J, with 19 bases between the two ends. CDR3 coding DNA: TGCGCCAACCCAAAGGGGCAGGGGCTCTACGAGCAGTACTTC. It codes for CANPKGQGLYEQYF.

V and J are TRBV19 and TRBJ2-1; 9 bases are a match to TRBD2. Per the germline V gene, CDR1 is LNHDA and CDR2 is SQIVND (reference sequence). J lost 3 bases, V lost 4 bases, and 4 bases had no gene match. This CDR3 contains 15 residues. CDR3: CASSTFSGSYNEQFF. The CDR3 DNA is TGTGCCAGTAGTACGTTTAGCGGGAGCTACAATGAGCAGTTCTTC.

This clonotype was seen a few times. The chain carries TRBV29-1 and TRBJ1-3; D remains ambiguous. The CDR3 totals 16 residues. From germline, CDR1 is SQVTM and CDR2 ANQGSEA. V lost 0 bases, J lost 0 bases, and 12 bases lay in between. CDR3 in amino acids: CSVEEFLGSSGNTIYF. Written as DNA, the CDR3 is TGCAGCGTTGAAGAGTTTCTCGGGAGCTCTGGAAACACCATATATTTT. The whole variable domain, filled in from reference TRBV29-1 and TRBJ1-3, reads SAVISQKPSRDICQRGTSLTIQCQVDSQVTMMFWYRQQPGQSLTLIATANQGSEATYESGFVIDKFPISRPNLTFSTLTVSNMSPEDSSIYLCSVEEFLGSSGNTIYFGEGSWLTVV.

The table lists this clonotype with many counts. The CDR3, as DNA: TGTGCCAGCACGCTAGCGCATGAGCAGTTCTTC. This sequence encodes CASTLAHEQFF. The chain combines TRBV12-3 or TRBV12-4 with TRBJ2-1, with a weak D call TRBD2 (6 bases). The germline V and J ends were trimmed by 7 bases and 8 bases, with 9 bases remaining between them. There are 11 residues in the CDR3.

The V and J genes are TRBV20-1 and TRBJ1-5; possible D gene TRBD1, 5 bases. Trimming removed 0 bases at V and 0 bases at J, with 9 bases between. The CDR3 length is 15 residues. Germline CDR1 DFQATT, CDR2 SNEGSKA (reference sequence). The chain's CDR3 is CSARERGYSNQPQHF. The CDR3 DNA reads TGCAGTGCTAGAGAAAGGGGATATAGCAATCAGCCCCAGCATTTT.

The V and J genes are TRBV28 and TRBJ2-1; tentatively, D is TRBD1 or TRBD2 (5 bases each). V was cut by 4 bases and J by 9 bases, with 16 bases left in between. The germline gives CDR1 MDHEN, CDR2 SYDVKM. This CDR3 comprises 14 residues. This CDR3 reads CASSYPPRDGEQFF. CDR3 in DNA: TGTGCCAGCAGTTACCCCCCCAGGGACGGTGAGCAGTTCTTC.

This clonotype has a handful of counts. Compared with germline, one end of the junction differs, possibly owing to a read error. The V and J genes are TRBV20-1 and TRBJ2-3; a possible D gene is TRBD2 (5 bases). CDR1 and CDR2 (germline): DFQATT, SNEGSKA (reference sequence). This CDR3 has 13 amino acids. The CDR3 loop is CSARSASKDTQYF. Here the CDR3 DNA reads TGCAGTGCTAGATCGGCTAGCAAAGATACGCAGTATTTT.

The rearrangement links TRBV5-1 to TRBJ1-1; 7 bases map to TRBD1. Germline trimming cut 10 bases from V and 1 base from J; bases unmatched to any gene: 10. Germline-derived CDR1 and CDR2 are SGHRS and YFSETQ. This CDR3 region has 14 residues. CDR3 region: CALRWNRGNTEAFF. For the CDR3, the DNA is TGCGCCCTACGATGGAACAGGGGGAACACTGAAGCTTTCTTT.

This clonotype was seen a few times. The chain is built from TRBV20-1 and TRBJ2-1, with 7 bases matching TRBD2. V lost 2 bases to trimming and J lost 9 bases; unmatched junction nucleotides: 7. CDR3 length: 13 amino acids. Germline V CDR1 and CDR2: DFQATT, SNEGSKA (reference sequence). CDR3 bases: TGCAGTGCTAGACTAGCGGTCACCCCTGAGCAGTTCTTC. Translating gives CSARLAVTPEQFF.

This clonotype was counted between two and nine times. The genes are TRBV6-6 and TRBJ2-5; tentatively, D is TRBD1 (5 bases). The CDR3 is made up of 14 amino acids. The V and J ends lost 6 bases and 5 bases respectively, with 16 bases between them. Germline assignment: CDR1 MNHNY and CDR2 SVGAGI (reference sequence). CDR3 sequence (DNA): TGTGCCAGCAGAACGACAGAGCTTCGGGAGACCCAGTACTTC. This translates into CASRTTELRETQYF.

This clonotype was counted a few times. The chain recombines TRBV28 with TRBJ2-7, with TRBD1 as a possible D gene (6 bases). CDR1 and CDR2 (germline): MDHEN, SYDVKM. V gave up 8 bases and J gave up 6 bases, with 20 bases separating them. The CDR3 extends over 14 amino acids. The CDR3 region is CASDRAGASGEQYF. The CDR3 DNA sequence: TGTGCCAGCGACCGCGCAGGGGCGTCGGGCGAGCAGTACTTC.

This chain joins TRBV7-9 and TRBJ2-1; TRBD2 aligns across 13 bases. This CDR3 spans 17 amino acids. The V gene end was trimmed by 5 bases and the J gene end by 0 bases; junction bases not matched to a gene: 4. Per germline, CDR1 SEHNR and CDR2 FQNEAQ (reference sequence). The CDR3 sequence: CASSHRTSGSSYNEQFF. Here the CDR3 DNA reads TGTGCCAGCAGCCACAGGACTAGCGGGAGCTCCTACAATGAGCAGTTCTTC.